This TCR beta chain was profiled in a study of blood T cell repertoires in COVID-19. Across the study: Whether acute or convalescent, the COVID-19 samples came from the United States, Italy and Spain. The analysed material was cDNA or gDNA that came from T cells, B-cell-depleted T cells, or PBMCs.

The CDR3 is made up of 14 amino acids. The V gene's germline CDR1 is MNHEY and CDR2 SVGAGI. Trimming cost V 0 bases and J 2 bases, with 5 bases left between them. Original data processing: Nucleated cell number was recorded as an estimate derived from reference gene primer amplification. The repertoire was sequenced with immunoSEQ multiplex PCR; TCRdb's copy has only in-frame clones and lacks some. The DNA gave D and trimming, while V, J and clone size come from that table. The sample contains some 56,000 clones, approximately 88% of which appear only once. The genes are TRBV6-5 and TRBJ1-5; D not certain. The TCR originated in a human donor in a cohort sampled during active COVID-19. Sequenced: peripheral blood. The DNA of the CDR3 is TGTGCCAGCAGTTACTCGGCAGGCAATCAGCCCCAGCATTTT. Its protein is CASSYSAGNQPQHF.